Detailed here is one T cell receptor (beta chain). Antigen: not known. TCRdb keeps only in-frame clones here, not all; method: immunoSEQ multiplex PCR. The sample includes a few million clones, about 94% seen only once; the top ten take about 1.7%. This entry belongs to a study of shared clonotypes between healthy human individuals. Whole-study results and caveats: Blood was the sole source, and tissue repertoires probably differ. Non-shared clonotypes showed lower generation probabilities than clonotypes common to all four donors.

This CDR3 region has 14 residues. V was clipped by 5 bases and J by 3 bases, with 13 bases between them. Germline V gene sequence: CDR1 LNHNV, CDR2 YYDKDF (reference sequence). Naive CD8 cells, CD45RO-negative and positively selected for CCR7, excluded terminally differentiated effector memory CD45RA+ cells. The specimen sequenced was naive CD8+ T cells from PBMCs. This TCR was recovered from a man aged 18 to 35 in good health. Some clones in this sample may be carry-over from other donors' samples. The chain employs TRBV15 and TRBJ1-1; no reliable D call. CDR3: CATSPRQTYTEAFF. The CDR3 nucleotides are TGTGCCACCAGCCCCCGGCAGACCTACACTGAAGCTTTCTTT.